The next 8 T cell receptor beta chains were all read from a single sample in a study of T cells expressing NK-cell markers. TCRdb reprocessed the 5' RACE reads; each CDR3 protein has one entry and no DNA is given. This sample contains some 280,000 distinct CDR3 sequences. Sequencing was done on a sample of blood T cells: a sorted CD56 or NKG2C T cell subset, CD4+ or CD8+ T cells, or bulk PBMC T cells (not recorded which). Every receptor here comes from a man aged 18 to 30 in good health.

The chain carries TRBV20-1 and TRBJ2-3; with no DNA, the TCRdb D assignment of TRBD1 cannot be verified. This CDR3 contains 16 residues. Per germline, CDR1 DFQATT and CDR2 SNEGSKA (reference sequence). CDR3 protein: CSAGAGLRILTDTQYF.

J is TRBJ1-6 and V is TRBV7-2; TCRdb gives TRBD1 as the D gene, but with no DNA this cannot be confirmed. This CDR3 region has 16 residues. The V gene's germline CDR1 is SGHTA and CDR2 FQGNSA. The CDR3 reads CASSPGDGGVGSPLHF. Filled out from reference TRBV7-2 and TRBJ1-6, the complete variable domain reads GAGVSQSPSNKVTEKGKDVELRCDPISGHTALYWYRQSLGQGLEFLIYFQGNSAPDKSGLPSDRFSAERTGGSVSTLTIQRTQQEDSAVYLCASSPGDGGVGSPLHFGNGTRLTVT.

CDR3 residues: CASSLLGRAVEQFF. The J gene is TRBJ2-1, the V gene TRBV12-3 or TRBV12-4; TCRdb designates TRBD2, a call that cannot be tested without DNA. There are 14 residues in the CDR3.

The chain employs TRBV5-1 and TRBJ2-1; TCRdb reports TRBD2, a call that lacks DNA to check it against. Germline assignment: CDR1 SGHRS and CDR2 YFSETQ. The CDR3 is 14 residues long. The CDR3 region is CASSLAPGGNEQFF.

The gene calls are TRBV29-1 and TRBJ2-3; the TRBD1 assignment by TCRdb is unverifiable without DNA. Per the germline V gene, CDR1 is SQVTM and CDR2 is ANQGSEA. The CDR3 runs to 15 residues. This CDR3 is CSVHWVAGTSDTQYF.

The chain is built from TRBV5-1 and TRBJ2-1; TCRdb outputs TRBD2, but without DNA this stays unchecked. The germline V gene encodes CDR1 SGHRS and CDR2 YFSETQ. The length of the CDR3 is 19 residues. This chain's CDR3 is CASSLAFYGTSGAYNEQFF. The full variable domain, completed using reference TRBV5-1 and TRBJ2-1, is KAGVTQTPRYLIKTRGQQVTLSCSPISGHRSVSWYQQTPGQGLQFLFEYFSETQRNKGNFPGRFSGRQFSNSRSEMNVSTLELGDSALYLCASSLAFYGTSGAYNEQFFGPGTRLTVL.

This rearrangement joins TRBV25-1 to TRBJ2-3; the TCRdb D gene call, TRBD2, has no DNA to confirm it. CDR1 and CDR2 from the germline V gene are MGHDK and SYGVNS. The CDR3 contains 19 residues. CDR3 sequence reads: CASSHSPGLAGGGTDTQYF.

This chain joins TRBV12-3 or TRBV12-4 and TRBJ1-2; no DNA is available, so the TRBD1 call from TCRdb remains unchecked. This CDR3 has 12 residues. CDR3 residues: CASSHPGTNYTF.